Shown below are 17 T cell receptor beta chains from a single sample sequenced in a study of radiation and T cells in renal cell carcinoma (dated by TCRdb to 2018 to 2021). What the time point label conveys for this sample: blood 4 weeks post-SBRT, at nephrectomy. The sample's treatment or condition label, in plain terms: 15 Gy SBRT to primary tumor, nephrectomy 4 weeks later. Library preparation employed the immunoSEQ multiplex PCR assay. TCRdb re-hosts the immuneACCESS table, in-frame sequences only. Its copies lack some clones; in the studies checked, an unresolved V gene accounts for under half of them, and the cause for the rest is not known. This sample has 65,000 or so clones in its table, and 60% to 85% of those were observed once. More than 6.5% of the sample belongs to the ten largest clones. Source: blood, taken from a patient whose treatment included radiotherapy and nephrectomy. These receptor sequences come from a man between 60 and 75 years old with renal cell carcinoma.

The chain employs TRBV7-2 and TRBJ2-7; 9 bases map to TRBD1. The CDR3 consists of 15 residues. The germline V gene encodes CDR1 SGHTA and CDR2 FQGNSA. The V segment lost 6 bases and the J segment 7 bases; nucleotides outside the gene matches: 13. As DNA, the CDR3 is TGTGCCAGCAGTCATCCGGGACAGGGTCGTGGTGAGCAGTACTTC. This codes for CASSHPGQGRGEQYF.

The J gene is TRBJ2-7, the V gene TRBV12-5; D possibly matches TRBD1 or TRBD2 (5 bases each). The CDR3 extends over 17 amino acids. The germline CDR1 and CDR2 sequences are LGHNT and FRNRAP. Trimming left V 1 base short and J 3 bases short, with 19 bases between. As DNA, the CDR3 is TGTGCTAGTGGTTTGGGTGGGACCTCCAGAACCGGCTACGAGCAGTACTTC. It codes for CASGLGGTSRTGYEQYF. Supplemented by reference TRBV12-5 and TRBJ2-7, the full variable domain reads DARVTQTPRHKVTEMGQEVTMRCQPILGHNTVFWYRQTMMQGLELLAYFRNRAPLDDSGMPKDRFSAEMPDATLATLKIQPSEPRDSAVYFCASGLGGTSRTGYEQYFGPGTRLTVT.

A few counts support this clone. This chain links TRBV4-3 with TRBJ1-4; D unclear. Germline CDR1 is LGHNA and CDR2 is YSLEER. The length of the CDR3 is 15 residues. The V end was cut by 1 base, the J end by 2 bases, with 8 bases between. The CDR3 nucleotides are TGCGCCAGCAGCCAAGGAGCCGGGACTAATGAAAAACTGTTTTTT. Protein product: CASSQGAGTNEKLFF.

This clone was detected only a few times. The J gene is TRBJ1-1, the V gene TRBV19; tentatively, D is TRBD1 (5 bases). V shed 5 bases and J shed 0 bases, with 19 bases lying between them. The length of the CDR3 is 17 residues. The germline V gene encodes CDR1 LNHDA and CDR2 SQIVND (reference sequence). Written as DNA, the CDR3 is TGTGCCAGTAGTGGCCCCGCGGCAGGGAGTTTGAACACTGAAGCTTTCTTT. Residues: CASSGPAAGSLNTEAFF.

The rearrangement links TRBV7-9 to TRBJ2-3; D ambiguous. This CDR3 region has 11 residues. Per the germline V gene, CDR1 is SEHNR and CDR2 is FQNEAQ (reference sequence). V was pared by 8 bases and J by 1 base, with 4 bases between. CDR3 DNA sequence: TGTGCCAGCGAGCGCACAGATACGCAGTATTTT. Protein: CASERTDTQYF.

The chain combines TRBV19 with TRBJ1-1, with 7 bases aligning to TRBD1. Per the germline V gene, CDR1 is LNHDA and CDR2 is SQIVND (reference sequence). Losses at the gene ends were 4 bases for V and 6 bases for J; bases not matched to a gene: 8. There are 14 residues in the CDR3. The CDR3 sequence: CASSTGNRGPEAFF. As DNA, the CDR3 is TGTGCCAGTAGTACCGGAAACAGGGGACCTGAAGCTTTCTTT. The whole variable domain, filled in from reference TRBV19 and TRBJ1-1, reads DGGITQSPKYLFRKEGQNVTLSCEQNLNHDAMYWYRQDPGQGLRLIYYSQIVNDFQKGDIAEGYSVSREKKESFPLTVTSAQKNPTAFYLCASSTGNRGPEAFFGQGTRLTVV.

The V call is TRBV4-1, the J call TRBJ1-6, with 7 bases identical to TRBD1. The CDR3 contains 16 residues. Germline V lookup: CDR1 MGHRA, CDR2 YSYEKL. With V trimmed by 3 bases and J by 8 bases, 10 bases remained unmatched. CDR3 sequence reads: CASSHDTQGGDSPLHF. The CDR3 DNA follows: TGCGCCAGCAGCCATGACACTCAGGGGGGGGATTCACCCCTCCACTTT.

The V call is TRBV30, the J call TRBJ1-2, with TRBD1 as a possible D gene (6 bases). Trimming stripped 0 bases from V and 6 bases from J, with 11 bases between. Germline CDR1 and CDR2: GTSNPN and SVGIG (reference sequence). The CDR3 is made up of 13 amino acids. In DNA, the CDR3 is TGTGCCTGGAGTGTAAGGGGGTCTGATGGCTACACCTTC. Translated, it gives CAWSVRGSDGYTF.

In this sample, this clone turned up a few times. The rearrangement uses TRBV5-1 and TRBJ1-1, with a weak D call TRBD1 (5 bases). Trimming cost V 4 bases and J 3 bases, with 10 bases left between them. Germline assignment: CDR1 SGHRS and CDR2 YFSETQ. CDR3 length equals 13 residues. CDR3 sequence (DNA): TGCGCCAGCAGCGGGGCAGTTTACACTGAAGCTTTCTTT. This codes for CASSGAVYTEAFF.

This chain links TRBV6-4 with TRBJ2-2; the D gene could be TRBD1 or TRBD2 (5 bases each). Germline CDR1 MRHNA, CDR2 SNTAGT. This CDR3 comprises 15 residues. Trimming stripped 5 bases from V and 6 bases from J, with 16 bases between. CDR3 sequence: CASSSPGPMAGELFF. The CDR3 bases are TGTGCCAGCAGTTCCCCGGGACCAATGGCCGGGGAGCTGTTTTTT.

The V and J genes are TRBV6-6 and TRBJ1-5; no firm D call. CDR1 and CDR2 from the germline V gene are MNHNY and SVGAGI (reference sequence). V was clipped by 1 base and J by 4 bases, with 11 bases between them. This CDR3 is 15 amino acids long. The CDR3 spells CASSYWAGVNQPQHF. The DNA for the CDR3 is TGTGCCAGCAGTTACTGGGCAGGAGTAAATCAGCCCCAGCATTTT.

The rearrangement links TRBV15 to TRBJ2-4, with D unresolved. Trimming pared 0 bases from V and 6 bases from J, leaving 9 bases between. This CDR3 is 14 amino acids long. Looked up from germline, CDR1 is LNHNV and CDR2 is YYDKDF (reference sequence). DNA for the CDR3: TGTGCCACCAGCAGAGACGGCGACCTAAACATTCAGTACTTC. Protein sequence: CATSRDGDLNIQYF.

The CDR3 sequence: CASSWGTGQETQYF. The CDR3 nucleotides read TGTGCCAGCAGCTGGGGGACAGGGCAAGAGACCCAGTACTTC. This sequence joins TRBV5-5 and TRBJ2-5, with 9 bases matching TRBD1. In germline, CDR1 is SGHKS, CDR2 YYEKEE (reference sequence). The CDR3 totals 14 residues. V gave up 3 bases and J gave up 2 bases; unmatched junction bases: 2. Drawing the rest from reference TRBV5-5 and TRBJ2-5, the complete variable domain is DAGVTQSPTHLIKTRGQQVTLRCSPISGHKSVSWYQQVLGQGPQFIFQYYEKEERGRGNFPDRFSARQFPNYSSELNVNALLLGDSALYLCASSWGTGQETQYFGPGTRLLVL.

The chain links TRBV7-9 to TRBJ2-3; no clear D. This CDR3 contains 12 residues. Looked up from germline, CDR1 is SEHNR and CDR2 is FQNEAQ (reference sequence). The V gene lost 5 bases and the J gene lost 6 bases, with 9 bases spanning the gap. CDR3 amino acids: CASSQTSDTQYF. As DNA, the CDR3 is TGTGCCAGCAGCCAAACCTCCGATACGCAGTATTTT.

The chain recombines TRBV28 with TRBJ1-2; no definite D call. Germline CDR1 reads MDHEN; CDR2 reads SYDVKM. The CDR3 is 13 amino acids. The ends were cut back, 3 bases at V and 8 bases at J, with 13 bases in the middle. The CDR3 DNA sequence: TGTGCCAGCAGTTTCGGTCAGGTGTTAGGCTACACCTTC. Translating gives CASSFGQVLGYTF.

This clone turned up a few times. The chain is built from TRBV7-2 and TRBJ2-1; D uncertain. With 2 bases removed from V and 10 bases from J, the gap between germline ends came to 6 bases. The germline V gene encodes CDR1 SGHTA and CDR2 FQGNSA. This CDR3 region has 11 residues. The CDR3 is CASSLSEEQFF. In DNA, the CDR3 is TGTGCCAGCAGCTTATCGGAGGAGCAGTTCTTC.

The rearrangement uses TRBV27 and TRBJ2-7; perhaps D is TRBD1 or TRBD2 (5 bases each). Trimming pared 0 bases from V and 12 bases from J, leaving 15 bases between. The germline V gene encodes CDR1 MNHEY and CDR2 SMNVEV (reference sequence). The CDR3 is 13 amino acids. CDR3 sequence (DNA): TGTGCCAGCAGTTTATCCCCGGTGGGGGTACGGTACTTC. The encoded protein is CASSLSPVGVRYF.